Listed below are T cell receptor beta chains from one sample, sequenced in a study of OX40 agonist ivuxolimab in advanced cancers. TCRdb's copy holds only in-frame clones and misses some; the assay was immunoSEQ multiplex PCR. The data show 75,000 to 95,000 clones, around 80% seen once. The sequenced sample was CD4+ or CD8+ T cells sorted from blood, obtained in a trial of the OX40 agonist ivuxolimab. These receptors were obtained from an adult with an advanced solid tumor such as melanoma, head and neck, liver or kidney cancer. Both conserved end residues are part of each CDR3. The D gene is left open where the match is weak. Clone sizes are given selectively: once, few, many, or a class where the clone is expanded.

V gene	clone size	J gene	D gene	CDR3 protein	CDR3 DNA
TRBV28	NA	TRBJ2-4	NA	CASNQLASVLGAKNIQYF	TGTGCCAGCAACCAACTAGCATCCGTTCTTGGTGCCAAAAACATTCAGTACTTC
TRBV28	NA	TRBJ1-5	NA	CASRIGTQLNQPQHF	TGTGCCAGCAGAATCGGGACACAACTTAATCAGCCCCAGCATTTT
TRBV5-4	NA	TRBJ1-3	NA	CASSLQGNLNTIYF	TGTGCCAGCAGCTTACAGGGCAATCTAAACACCATATATTTT
TRBV6-5	NA	TRBJ1-3	NA	CASSYSNPSSGNTIYF	TGTGCCAGCAGTTACTCAAACCCCAGCTCTGGAAACACCATATATTTT
TRBV4-2	NA	TRBJ2-3	TRBD2	CASSQNGLAGADTQYF	TGTGCCAGCAGCCAAAACGGACTAGCAGGAGCAGATACGCAGTATTTT
TRBV9	NA	TRBJ2-2	NA	CASSVGLTRGGELFF	TGTGCCAGCAGCGTAGGCCTTACCCGAGGCGGGGAGCTGTTTTTT
TRBV7-2	NA	TRBJ2-5	NA	CASSFGGDLSETQYF	TGTGCCAGCAGCTTCGGTGGGGACCTGTCGGAGACCCAGTACTTC
TRBV18	NA	TRBJ1-2	NA	CASSPGAGYGYTF	TGTGCCAGCTCACCGGGGGCTGGCTATGGCTACACCTTC
TRBV4-1	once	TRBJ1-6	NA	CASSQGTSGADYNSPLHF	TGCGCCAGCAGCCAAGGGACATCTGGGGCAGACTATAATTCACCCCTCCACTTT
TRBV5-4	NA	TRBJ2-4	NA	CASSLGVLRGAKSKNIQYF	TGTGCCAGCAGCTTGGGGGTTCTTCGGGGGGCTAAGTCCAAAAACATTCAGTACTTC
TRBV5-4	NA	TRBJ1-2	TRBD1	CASSLGIGQGDYGYTF	TGTGCCAGCAGCCTTGGAATCGGACAGGGGGACTATGGCTACACCTTC
TRBV6-5	NA	TRBJ1-3	NA	CASSSALGGSGNTIYF	TGTGCCAGCAGTTCCGCCCTGGGGGGGTCTGGAAACACCATATATTTT
TRBV28	many	TRBJ1-3	NA	CASSFRDGNTIYF	TGTGCCAGCAGTTTCAGGGACGGAAACACCATATATTTT
TRBV7-2	NA	TRBJ1-6	NA	CASSLAVADNSPLHF	TGTGCCAGCAGCTTAGCAGTGGCGGATAATTCACCCCTCCACTTT
TRBV4-2	NA	TRBJ1-5	NA	CASSQDRQANQPQHF	TGTGCCAGCAGCCAAGATAGGCAGGCGAATCAGCCCCAGCATTTT
TRBV7-9	NA	TRBJ2-6	TRBD1	CASSPGQGKDGANVLTF	TGTGCCAGCAGCCCCGGACAGGGGAAGGACGGGGCCAACGTCCTGACTTTC
TRBV5-6	NA	TRBJ2-5	NA	CASSLTSQETQYF	TGTGCCAGCAGCTTGACTAGTCAAGAGACCCAGTACTTC
TRBV10-3	once	TRBJ2-2	TRBD2	CAISRGTSGSVAGELFF	TGTGCCATCAGTAGGGGGACTAGCGGGAGTGTCGCCGGGGAGCTGTTTTTT
TRBV5-6	NA	TRBJ2-3	NA	CASSGGTVTDTQYF	TGTGCCAGCAGCGGGGGGACAGTCACAGATACGCAGTATTTT
TRBV9	NA	TRBJ1-2	TRBD1	CASSVAPTGVVKGYTF	TGTGCCAGCAGCGTAGCGCCGACAGGGGTGGTTAAGGGCTACACCTTC
TRBV5-6	NA	TRBJ1-2	NA	CASSPIRANYGYTF	TGTGCCAGCAGCCCTATCAGAGCTAACTATGGCTACACCTTC
TRBV2	NA	TRBJ1-4	NA	CASRERIEAPNEKLFF	TGTGCCAGCAGAGAGAGGATCGAGGCTCCTAATGAAAAACTGTTTTTT
TRBV28	NA	TRBJ2-1	TRBD1	CASNSYGDRGFLEQFF	TGTGCCAGCAACTCTTACGGAGACAGGGGGTTTCTTGAGCAGTTCTTC
TRBV7-3	NA	TRBJ1-2	TRBD1	CASSLSRTGAGGYTF	TGTGCCAGCAGCTTAAGCCGGACAGGGGCAGGTGGCTACACCTTC
TRBV2	NA	TRBJ2-2	TRBD1	CASRGQGNTGELFF	TGTGCCAGCAGGGGACAGGGGAACACCGGGGAGCTGTTTTTT
TRBV6-4	NA	TRBJ1-2	NA	CASSDSGGYGYTF	TGTGCCAGCAGTGACTCCGGGGGCTATGGCTACACCTTC
TRBV4-1	NA	TRBJ2-7	NA	CASSQGTDSTGSYEQYF	TGCGCCAGCAGCCAAGGAACGGACTCGACCGGCTCCTACGAGCAGTACTTC
TRBV5-1	NA	TRBJ2-7	NA	CASSRGYGGYEQYF	TGCGCCAGCAGCCGGGGGTACGGGGGCTACGAGCAGTACTTC
TRBV10-3	NA	TRBJ1-2	NA	CATYAGTSNYGYTF	TGTGCCACCTATGCCGGGACATCTAACTATGGCTACACCTTC
TRBV11-3	NA	TRBJ2-7	NA	CASSLNRDYEQYF	TGTGCCAGCAGCCTCAACAGGGACTACGAGCAGTACTTC
TRBV7-2	once	TRBJ1-1	NA	CASSLLLGGRTEAFF	TGTGCCAGCAGCTTACTGCTTGGGGGGCGAACTGAAGCTTTCTTT
TRBV6-1	NA	TRBJ2-5	NA	CASTARGSQETQYF	TGTGCCAGCACCGCAAGGGGAAGCCAAGAGACCCAGTACTTC
TRBV28	NA	TRBJ1-5	NA	CASSSPGLGGHF	TGTGCCAGCAGTTCACCGGGCCTCGGAGGACATTTT
TRBV7-6	NA	TRBJ2-2	TRBD2	CASTTTAGVPNGELFF	TGTGCCAGCACCACGACGGCGGGAGTCCCCAACGGGGAGCTGTTTTTT
TRBV27	NA	TRBJ2-1	TRBD2	CASSRVPGLGADEQFF	TGTGCCAGCAGTCGAGTCCCGGGACTAGGGGCCGATGAGCAGTTCTTC
TRBV25-1	once	TRBJ1-1	NA	CASSGGSNTEAFF	TGTGCCAGCAGTGGAGGCAGTAACACTGAAGCTTTCTTT
TRBV5-4	NA	TRBJ2-3	TRBD2	CASSLDARGGTDTQYF	TGTGCCAGCAGCTTGGATGCGCGGGGGGGGACAGATACGCAGTATTTT
TRBV4-2	NA	TRBJ1-2	NA	CASSPRAAGDGYTF	TGTGCCAGCAGCCCAAGGGCGGCAGGGGATGGCTACACCTTC
TRBV27	NA	TRBJ1-5	NA	CASSPARGNQPQHF	TGTGCCAGCAGTCCCGCAAGGGGAAATCAGCCCCAGCATTTT
TRBV28	NA	TRBJ2-3	TRBD2	CASSSPTSIDTQYF	TGTGCCAGCAGTTCCCCGACTAGCATAGATACGCAGTATTTT
TRBV6-4	NA	TRBJ1-1	TRBD1	CASRVIDRGPTEAFF	TGTGCCAGCAGAGTCATTGACAGGGGGCCCACTGAAGCTTTCTTT
TRBV18	NA	TRBJ2-7	NA	CASSPPGAYEQYF	TGTGCCAGCTCACCACCGGGCGCCTACGAGCAGTACTTC
TRBV20-1	NA	TRBJ2-5	TRBD1	CSAHRGETQYF	TGCAGTGCTCACAGGGGAGAGACCCAGTACTTC
TRBV18	NA	TRBJ1-4	TRBD1	CASSQQGTNEKLFF	TGTGCCAGCTCACAACAGGGGACTAATGAAAAACTGTTTTTT
TRBV28	NA	TRBJ1-6	NA	CASSFRDDNSPLHF	TGTGCCAGCAGCTTCCGGGACGATAATTCACCCCTCCACTTT